This T cell receptor (beta chain) derives from a study of early T cells in non-severe SARS-CoV-2 infection. Germline CDR1 and CDR2: KGHSH and LQKENI. Trimming took 3 bases from V and 0 from J, leaving 11 bases between them. The CDR3 contains 15 residues. Individual cDNA molecules received unique molecular identifiers. Each CDR3 protein is one row after TCRdb ran MiXCR on the 5' RACE reads. The top ten clones hold roughly 15% of a sample with tens of thousands of distinct CDR3 sequences, roughly 4.5% of them seen once. This clonotype occurred many times. Its target is not known. Study-wide results and limits: Anti-spike CD8 responses were favored by VDJdb matching, which missed private and CD4 specificities.

The source material was whole blood. The chain is built from TRBV18 and TRBJ1-2, with a possible D match to TRBD1 (6 bases). This clonotype was obtained from an adult who was a healthcare worker with PCR-confirmed SARS-CoV-2 infection or an uninfected control (not recorded which). This CDR3 is CASSPTGTTNYGYTF. The CDR3 nucleotides are TGTGCCAGCTCACCGACAGGAACCACTAACTATGGCTACACCTTC.